A single sample gave rise to the 23 T cell receptor beta chains below, sequenced in a study of vaccination and CD4 T cells after COVID-19. The time point was: late sampling 161 to 241 days after vaccination in three convalescent patients. Regarding treatment: roughly ten-day PBMC culture with coronavirus spike peptide pools or control peptides (ViraFEST assay). Their recognized antigens are unknown. The Oncomine TCR Beta short-read assay was applied to DNA of cultured CD4+ T cells. TCRdb used MiXCR to reprocess the PCR reads, holding one entry per CDR3 protein. Among about 25,000 distinct CDR3 sequences listed, roughly 27% were seen once. The specimen was CD4+ T cells from blood, cultured in vitro, collected about 7 months after SARS-CoV-2 vaccination. The receptors shown here come from a human donor who had recovered from COVID-19.

This clonotype was seen more than once but under ten times. The chain combines TRBV7-9 with TRBJ2-3, with TRBD2 matching 8 bases. With V trimmed by 2 bases and J by 3 bases, 10 bases remained unmatched. Germline V gene sequence: CDR1 SEHNR, CDR2 FQNEAQ (reference sequence). CDR3 length: 17 residues. The CDR3 DNA follows: TGTGCCAGCAGCTTATTCGTTGGGGCTAGCGGGACAGATACGCAGTATTTT. Protein sequence: CASSLFVGASGTDTQYF.

This chain links TRBV2 with TRBJ2-3; TRBD2 matches 8 bases. The CDR3 covers 15 residues. Per germline, CDR1 SNHLY and CDR2 FYNNEI. The junction had 4 bases not matched to a gene; V was cut back by 1 base and J by 4 bases. The CDR3 bases are TGTGCCAGCAGTGAAGGAGGACTAGCCGCAGATACGCAGTATTTT. Encoded protein: CASSEGGLAADTQYF. Full variable domain (missing parts from reference TRBV2 and TRBJ2-3): EPEVTQTPSHQVTQMGQEVILRCVPISNHLYFYWYRQILGQKVEFLVSFYNNEISEKSEIFDDQFSVERPDGSNFTLKIRSTKLEDSAMYFCASSEGGLAADTQYFGPGTRLTVL.

The rearrangement joins TRBV20-1 to TRBJ1-1; D not resolved. The germline V gene has CDR1 DFQATT and CDR2 SNEGSKA (reference sequence). CDR3 length: 12 residues. The CDR3 region is CRIQVLNTEAFF. For the CDR3, the DNA is TGCAGGATTCAGGTACTGAACACTGAAGCTTTCTTT.

This clonotype was seen a handful of times. One junction end does not reproduce the germline sequence, and a read error may be involved. This sequence joins TRBV20-1 and TRBJ1-1, with D possibly TRBD1 on 6 matching bases. This CDR3 is 14 amino acids long. Germline CDR1 DFQATT, CDR2 SNEGSKA (reference sequence). The CDR3 nucleotides read TGTTCGACTTATGACCACAGGGTGAACACTGAAGCTTTCTTT. It translates to CSTYDHRVNTEAFF.

In its sample, this clonotype was seen a few times. The rearrangement joins TRBV20-1 to TRBJ1-1; TRBD1 agrees at 7 bases. Germline V gene data show CDR1 as DFQATT and CDR2 as SNEGSKA (reference sequence). V lost 4 bases, J lost 5 bases, and 7 bases stayed unmatched. The CDR3 runs to 13 residues. CDR3 sequence: CSAITGADTEAFF. The DNA of the CDR3 is TGCAGTGCTATAACAGGGGCGGATACTGAAGCTTTCTTT.

The V and J genes are TRBV24-1 and TRBJ2-3, with 11 bases lining up with TRBD1. The CDR3 contains 19 residues. With V trimmed by 3 bases and J by 0 bases, 10 bases remained unmatched. Germline V gives CDR1 KGHDR, CDR2 SFDVKD. CDR3 loop: CATSDRGTGGGTSTDTQYF. In DNA form, the CDR3 reads TGTGCCACCAGTGATAGAGGGACAGGGGGAGGTACTAGCACAGATACGCAGTATTTT.

J is TRBJ1-3 and V is TRBV6-1; D might be TRBD1 (6 bases). Germline lookup yields CDR1 MNHNS and CDR2 SASEGT. The CDR3 runs 12 residues. V was trimmed by 6 bases and J by 4 bases, leaving 7 bases between them. The CDR3 DNA follows: TGTGCCAGCAGGACAGGAGGAAACACCATATATTTT. This translates into CASRTGGNTIYF.

The chain uses TRBV5-4 and TRBJ2-3; TRBD2 aligns across 7 bases. This CDR3 region has 14 residues. Germline V gene lookup returns CDR1 SGHNT and CDR2 YYREEE (reference sequence). Losses at the gene ends were 2 bases for V and 6 bases for J; bases not matched to a gene: 6. The CDR3 sequence is CASSLERGADTQYF. The CDR3 nucleotides are TGTGCCAGCAGCTTAGAGCGGGGCGCCGATACGCAGTATTTT. Complete variable domain (other parts from reference TRBV5-4 and TRBJ2-3): ETGVTQSPTHLIKTRGQQVTLRCSSQSGHNTVSWYQQALGQGPQFIFQYYREEENGRGNFPPRFSGLQFPNYSSELNVNALELDDSALYLCASSLERGADTQYFGPGTRLTVL.

The rearrangement uses TRBV19 and TRBJ1-2, with TRBD1 matching over 7 bases. J was trimmed by 4 bases and V by 5 bases; bases with no gene match: 10. CDR3 length equals 15 residues. CDR1 is LNHDA and CDR2 is SQIVND in the germline V gene (reference sequence). Here the CDR3 DNA reads TGTGCCAGTAGTCCCTCAACAGGGGCGGGCTATGGCTACACCTTC. Amino acids: CASSPSTGAGYGYTF.

Note on this clonotype: The junction shows a germline mismatch at one end, possibly a read error. The chain recombines TRBV27 with TRBJ2-5; 11 positions match TRBD1. Germline V gene data show CDR1 as MNHEY and CDR2 as SMNVEV (reference sequence). CDR3 length: 15 amino acids. The CDR3 region is CASSFLGQGGEAQYF. For the CDR3, the DNA is TGTGCCAGCAGTTTTTTGGGACAGGGGGGAGAGGCCCAGTACTTC.

The V call is TRBV19, the J call TRBJ1-5; D not certain. The CDR3 contains 17 residues. Trimming cost V 5 bases and J 1 base, with 18 bases left between them. Looked up from germline, CDR1 is LNHDA and CDR2 is SQIVND (reference sequence). CDR3 sequence reads: CASSAPRREKSNQPQHF. CDR3 bases: TGTGCCAGTAGTGCCCCTCGGCGGGAAAAGAGCAATCAGCCCCAGCATTTT.

V is TRBV18 and J is TRBJ1-2, with D hard to call. Between the trimmed V and J ends, which lost 6 bases and 8 bases, there was a span of 13 bases. The germline gives CDR1 KGHSH, CDR2 LQKENI. CDR3 size: 12 residues. In DNA, the CDR3 is TGTGCCAGCTCTCTTGAGGAGGGCGGCTACACCTTC. Amino acids: CASSLEEGGYTF.

This clonotype was found a few times. The chain couples TRBV5-4 to TRBJ1-2; D gene uncertain. CDR3 length: 14 residues. V dropped 2 bases and J dropped 3 bases, with 11 bases sitting between them. Germline V CDR1 and CDR2: SGHNT, YYREEE (reference sequence). CDR3 loop: CASSLQRTDYGYTF. The CDR3 region has the DNA TGTGCCAGCAGCTTACAGCGTACTGACTATGGCTACACCTTC.

This clonotype was seen a handful of times. V and J are TRBV6-5 and TRBJ2-7, with a weak D call TRBD1 (5 bases). V was clipped by 2 bases and J by 3 bases, with 11 bases between them. Germline loops: CDR1 MNHEY, CDR2 SVGAGI. This CDR3 has 14 amino acids. The CDR3 protein is CASSYHAGLYEQYF. The CDR3 DNA reads TGTGCCAGCAGTTACCATGCAGGGCTCTACGAGCAGTACTTC.

This clonotype was counted a few times. The chain has TRBV4-2 and TRBJ2-7, with D maybe TRBD2 (5 bases). Trimming left V 1 base short and J 6 bases short, with 16 bases between. This CDR3 comprises 15 residues. Germline values: CDR1 LGHNA, CDR2 YNFKEQ. The CDR3 loop is CASSQVTSEPGEQYF. In DNA form, the CDR3 reads TGTGCCAGCAGCCAAGTAACTAGTGAACCTGGCGAGCAGTACTTC.

V gene TRBV7-8 combines with J gene TRBJ1-2; D uncertain. V was cut by 2 bases and J by 5 bases, with 12 bases left in between. The CDR3 is 14 amino acids. Germline CDR1 is SGHVS and CDR2 is FQNEAQ. The CDR3 nucleotides are TGTGCCAGCAGCTTATCCTTGGAGGCATATGGCTACACCTTC. Translating it yields CASSLSLEAYGYTF.

The chain uses TRBV24-1 and TRBJ2-2; D gene uncertain. Germline CDR1 KGHDR, CDR2 SFDVKD. This CDR3 is 13 amino acids long. V shed 9 bases and J shed 0 bases, with 7 bases lying between them. The CDR3 nucleotides read TGTGCCACCGCCGGACCGAACACCGGGGAGCTGTTTTTT. Amino acid sequence: CATAGPNTGELFF.

This clonotype was counted a few times. The chain is built from TRBV2 and TRBJ2-7, with 14 bases aligning to TRBD2. This CDR3 is 15 amino acids long. The germline CDR1 and CDR2 sequences are SNHLY and FYNNEI. Trimming took 6 bases from V and 4 from J; bases not matched to a gene: 5. Here the CDR3 DNA reads TGTGCCAGCAGCGGGACTAGCGGGAGCACGTACGAGCAGTACTTC. It codes for CASSGTSGSTYEQYF. Based on the CDR3 plus reference TRBV2 and TRBJ2-7, the full variable domain is EPEVTQTPSHQVTQMGQEVILRCVPISNHLYFYWYRQILGQKVEFLVSFYNNEISEKSEIFDDQFSVERPDGSNFTLKIRSTKLEDSAMYFCASSGTSGSTYEQYFGPGTRLTVT.

V is TRBV19 and J is TRBJ2-7, with D maybe TRBD2 (6 bases). CDR3 length: 15 residues. Germline CDR1 is LNHDA and CDR2 is SQIVND (reference sequence). V dropped 5 bases and J dropped 0 bases, with 14 bases sitting between them. CDR3 nucleotides: TGTGCCAGTAGTCTCCGTCGGGGGACCTCCTACGAGCAGTACTTC. Encoded protein: CASSLRRGTSYEQYF.

This clonotype was counted only a few times. This sequence joins TRBV20-1 and TRBJ1-5; TRBD1 aligns across 8 bases. The ends lost 7 bases at V and 0 bases at J; junction bases unmatched: 14. The CDR3 sequence is 17 residues long. The germline V gene has CDR1 DFQATT and CDR2 SNEGSKA (reference sequence). The CDR3 here is CSVVSPQGANSNQPQHF. The CDR3 DNA sequence: TGCAGTGTCGTGTCGCCCCAGGGGGCAAATAGCAATCAGCCCCAGCATTTT.

The rearrangement uses TRBV25-1 and TRBJ1-2, with D unclear. The CDR3 runs 13 residues. Germline assignment: CDR1 MGHDK and CDR2 SYGVNS. The V and J ends lost 0 bases and 8 bases respectively, with 10 bases between them. DNA for the CDR3: TGTGCCAGCAGTGAATATGTCGAGTCGGGCTACACCTTC. Its protein is CASSEYVESGYTF.

V usage is TRBV28 and J usage is TRBJ2-3; no firm D call. Per the germline V gene, CDR1 is MDHEN and CDR2 is SYDVKM. The V and J ends lost 3 bases and 3 bases respectively, with 10 bases between them. The CDR3 is made up of 14 amino acids. The CDR3 is CASSLALVTDTQYF. The CDR3 DNA sequence: TGTGCCAGCAGTTTGGCTCTCGTTACAGATACGCAGTATTTT.

In its sample, this clonotype was seen a few times. The chain has TRBV6-1 and TRBJ1-5, with D possibly being TRBD1 (5 bases). V was clipped by 11 bases and J by 3 bases, with 17 bases between them. The CDR3 runs 14 residues. Germline-derived CDR1 and CDR2 are MNHNS and SASEGT. CDR3 coding DNA: TGTGCCGCCGGTGGGGCGCGGCTCAATCAGCCCCAGCATTTT. It specifies CAAGGARLNQPQHF.